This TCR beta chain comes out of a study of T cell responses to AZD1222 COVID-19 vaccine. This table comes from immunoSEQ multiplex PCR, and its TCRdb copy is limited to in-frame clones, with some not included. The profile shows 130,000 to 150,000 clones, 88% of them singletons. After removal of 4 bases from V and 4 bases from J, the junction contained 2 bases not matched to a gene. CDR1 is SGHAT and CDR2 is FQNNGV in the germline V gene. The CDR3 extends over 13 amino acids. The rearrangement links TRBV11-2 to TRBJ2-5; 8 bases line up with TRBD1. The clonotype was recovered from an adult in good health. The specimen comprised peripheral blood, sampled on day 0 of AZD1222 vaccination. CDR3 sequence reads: CASSSDRGETQYF. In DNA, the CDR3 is TGTGCCAGCAGCTCAGACAGGGGAGAGACCCAGTACTTC.